Listed here are 20 T cell receptor beta chains from one sample, sequenced in a study of somatic mutations in cytotoxic T cells in rheumatoid arthritis. This table comes from immunoSEQ multiplex PCR, and its TCRdb copy is limited to in-frame clones, with some not included. The table includes some 20,000 clones, around 81% detected once. Sequenced input: CD8+ T cells sorted from blood. Every receptor here comes from an adult with rheumatoid arthritis.

The chain has TRBV7-3 and TRBJ2-1; maybe TRBD2 (6 bases). V was clipped by 2 bases and J by 5 bases, with 13 bases between them. The CDR3 has 15 residues. Per the germline V gene, CDR1 is SGHTA and CDR2 is FQGTGA. This chain's CDR3 is CASSLRGTTHNEQFF. In DNA form, the CDR3 reads TGTGCCAGCAGCTTACGGGGGACCACCCACAATGAGCAGTTCTTC.

The rearrangement joins TRBV11-3 to TRBJ2-1; 9 nucleotides line up with TRBD2. J gave up 4 bases and V 3 bases, and 7 bases lay outside the gene matches. In germline, CDR1 is SGHNT, CDR2 YENEEA. The CDR3 is 16 amino acids. The CDR3 here is CASSLNSGSLYNEQFF. CDR3 DNA sequence: TGTGCCAGCAGCTTGAATAGCGGGAGCTTATACAATGAGCAGTTCTTC.

The rearrangement links TRBV6-5 to TRBJ2-5, with TRBD1 matching over 7 bases. The CDR3 runs 14 residues. J was trimmed by 3 bases and V by 6 bases; bases with no gene match: 7. The germline gives CDR1 MNHEY, CDR2 SVGAGI. In DNA form, the CDR3 reads TGTGCCAGCAGATTGACAGGGTTGAAAGAGACCCAGTACTTC. Translating gives CASRLTGLKETQYF.

The chain uses TRBV7-9 and TRBJ2-5; 9 nucleotides line up with TRBD2. CDR1 and CDR2 from the germline V gene are SEHNR and FQNEAQ (reference sequence). The CDR3 is 18 amino acids. V was pared by 7 bases and J by 2 bases, with 17 bases of the junction left unmatched. CDR3: CASTPGLGGGAEQETQYF. In nucleotides, the CDR3 is TGTGCCAGCACTCCTGGACTTGGCGGGGGGGCAGAGCAAGAGACCCAGTACTTC.

This clone was recorded only once. The chain carries TRBV11-2 and TRBJ2-5, with TRBD1 matching over 8 bases. This CDR3 comprises 15 residues. The germline V gene encodes CDR1 SGHAT and CDR2 FQNNGV. After removal of 1 base from V and 1 base from J, the junction contained 2 bases not matched to a gene. This CDR3 is CASSLARGPQETQYF. The CDR3 nucleotides are TGTGCCAGCAGCTTAGCCAGGGGGCCCCAAGAGACCCAGTACTTC.

CDR3 nucleotide sequence: TGTGCCAGCGGGGACAGGATGAACACTGAAGCTTTCTTT. Translation gives CASGDRMNTEAFF. J is TRBJ1-1 and V is TRBV13; 8 bases line up with TRBD1. Germline-derived CDR1 and CDR2 are PRHDT and FYEKMQ (reference sequence). V shed 8 bases, J shed 0 bases, and the junction held 2 bases outside the gene matches. The CDR3 is 13 residues long.

V gene TRBV27 combines with J gene TRBJ1-2, with a weak D call TRBD1 (5 bases). The CDR3 contains 16 residues. Trimming left V 1 base short and J 4 bases short, with 16 bases between. Germline CDR1 and CDR2: MNHEY and SMNVEV (reference sequence). CDR3: CASSLFPLGRGYGYTF. The CDR3 bases are TGTGCCAGCAGTTTATTCCCCCTGGGGAGGGGCTATGGCTACACCTTC.

The chain recombines TRBV4-3 with TRBJ2-7, with D maybe TRBD2 (6 bases). This CDR3 region has 15 residues. Trimming pared 4 bases from V and 0 bases from J, leaving 13 bases between. CDR1 and CDR2 from the germline V gene are LGHNA and YSLEER. The CDR3 DNA is TGCGCCAGCAGCCCAACCGAGGACTACTCCTACGAGCAGTACTTC. Its protein product is CASSPTEDYSYEQYF.

The chain has TRBV14 and TRBJ2-1; D remains ambiguous. The germline CDR1 and CDR2 sequences are SGHDN and FVKESK. The CDR3 is 12 residues long. The ends were cut back, 2 bases at V and 14 bases at J, with 13 bases in the middle. CDR3 region: CASSQPPSLEFF. CDR3 bases: TGTGCCAGCAGCCAACCCCCTTCCCTGGAGTTCTTC. Combining the CDR3 with reference TRBV14 and TRBJ2-1 gives the whole variable domain EAGVTQFPSHSVIEKGQTVTLRCDPISGHDNLYWYRRVMGKEIKFLLHFVKESKQDESGMPNNRFLAERTGGTYSTLKVQPAELEDSGVYFCASSQPPSLEFFGPGTRLTVL.

V is TRBV4-2 and J is TRBJ2-1, with D possibly called TRBD1 or TRBD2 (6 bases each). The germline V and J ends were trimmed by 0 bases and 7 bases, with 16 bases remaining between them. In germline, CDR1 is LGHNA, CDR2 YNFKEQ. This CDR3 is 16 amino acids long. This CDR3 is CASSQDSVTRGNEQFF. DNA of the CDR3: TGTGCCAGCAGCCAAGATTCCGTGACTAGGGGGAATGAGCAGTTCTTC.

This clone was counted only a few times. The V call is TRBV29-1, the J call TRBJ1-2; 9 bases line up with TRBD1. The CDR3 runs to 13 residues. The V and J ends lost 6 bases and 5 bases, in that order; junction bases with no gene match: 7. Looked up from germline, CDR1 is SQVTM and CDR2 is ANQGSEA. The CDR3 loop is CSVPGQGLYGYTF. CDR3 coding DNA: TGCAGCGTGCCGGGACAGGGATTGTATGGCTACACCTTC.

The V call is TRBV6-5, the J call TRBJ1-1, with a tentative D call TRBD1 (5 bases). V lost 7 bases to trimming and J lost 1 base, with 10 bases between them. CDR3 size: 13 residues. The germline gives CDR1 MNHEY, CDR2 SVGAGI. The CDR3 DNA sequence: TGTGCCAGCACCTCGGGGGGGAACACTGAAGCTTTCTTT. Its translation is CASTSGGNTEAFF.

The V gene is TRBV30, the J gene TRBJ2-1, with TRBD2 identical over 10 bases. V lost 3 bases, J lost 4 bases, and 3 bases stayed unmatched. The CDR3 runs 14 residues. Per germline, CDR1 GTSNPN and CDR2 SVGIG (reference sequence). Here the CDR3 reads CAWRPAGGYNEQFF. Here the CDR3 DNA reads TGTGCCTGGAGGCCAGCGGGAGGGTACAATGAGCAGTTCTTC.

The genes are TRBV27 and TRBJ2-2; D may be TRBD1 or TRBD2 (5 bases each). Trimming left V 1 base short and J 6 bases short, with 9 bases between. This CDR3 is 14 amino acids long. Germline V gene lookup returns CDR1 MNHEY and CDR2 SMNVEV (reference sequence). The CDR3 loop reads CASSLLGVPGELFF. CDR3 DNA sequence: TGTGCCAGCAGTTTATTGGGGGTCCCCGGGGAGCTGTTTTTT.

The CDR3 coding sequence is TGTGCCAGCAGCGGTAGTGTACACGAGCAGTACGTC. This gives the protein CASSGSVHEQYV. The rearrangement uses TRBV7-9 and TRBJ2-7; D is unresolved. Between the trimmed V and J ends, which lost 5 bases and 5 bases, there was a span of 10 bases. The CDR3 has 12 amino acids. CDR1 is SEHNR, CDR2 FQNEAQ, per germline (reference sequence).

The chain joins TRBV4-2 to TRBJ2-7; D uncertain. V was shortened by 0 bases and J by 3 bases, with 12 bases between the two germline ends. Germline CDR1 and CDR2: LGHNA and YNFKEQ. This CDR3 is 15 amino acids long. The CDR3 protein is CASSQESSGSYEQYF. The CDR3, as DNA: TGTGCCAGCAGCCAAGAGTCTAGTGGCAGCTACGAGCAGTACTTC.

CDR3 amino acids: CASSHGGGGQPQHF. The CDR3 DNA reads as TGTGCCAGCAGCCACGGGGGGGGCGGACAGCCCCAGCATTTT. This chain connects TRBV5-6 to TRBJ1-5; a weak D match, TRBD1 (6 bases). V dropped 4 bases and J dropped 7 bases, with 15 bases sitting between them. The CDR3 sequence is 14 residues long. Germline V gene lookup returns CDR1 SGHDT and CDR2 YYEEEE.

A word on this clone: The same CDR3 is also encoded by other DNA sequences in this sample. The genes are TRBV27 and TRBJ1-5; D uncertain. Trimming removed 0 bases from V and 2 bases from J, with 11 bases in between. This CDR3 has 16 amino acids. Germline assignment: CDR1 MNHEY and CDR2 SMNVEV (reference sequence). This CDR3 reads CASSLSGVRGNQPQHF. CDR3 DNA sequence: TGTGCCAGCAGTTTATCCGGGGTTCGGGGCAATCAGCCCCAGCATTTT.

This chain joins TRBV7-9 and TRBJ2-1; D is unclear. The length of the CDR3 is 13 residues. CDR1 SEHNR and CDR2 FQNEAQ come from the germline V gene (reference sequence). Trimming removed 4 bases from V and 10 bases from J, with 14 bases in between. The CDR3 DNA reads as TGTGCCAGCAGCTACGATTGGGTCGGAGAGCAGTTCTTC. It is translated as CASSYDWVGEQFF.

The chain couples TRBV27 to TRBJ2-1; D may be TRBD2 (5 bases). Looked up from germline, CDR1 is MNHEY and CDR2 is SMNVEV (reference sequence). The CDR3 contains 17 residues. V was pared by 6 bases and J by 0 bases, with 18 bases between. The CDR3 protein is CASRSFAADSSYNEQFF. CDR3 nucleotide sequence: TGTGCCAGCAGATCCTTTGCAGCGGATAGCTCCTACAATGAGCAGTTCTTC.